The 8 T cell receptor beta chains given below trace back to one sample, sequenced in a study of T cells expressing NK-cell markers. TCRdb re-called the 5' RACE reads; every CDR3 protein appears as one record, without DNA. Its table lists hundreds of thousands of distinct CDR3 sequences. Sequencing was done on a sample of blood T cells: a sorted CD56 or NKG2C T cell subset, CD4+ or CD8+ T cells, or bulk PBMC T cells (not recorded which). These receptors originate from a woman between 18 and 70 years old in good health.

The CDR3 sequence is CASSPGLKSSYEQYF. The chain recombines TRBV3-1 with TRBJ2-7; the TCRdb D gene call, TRBD2, has no DNA to confirm it. The germline gives CDR1 LGHDT, CDR2 YNNKEL (reference sequence). This CDR3 has 15 residues.

The V gene is TRBV20-1, the J gene TRBJ2-1. CDR3 length equals 12 residues. CDR1 and CDR2 from the germline V gene are DFQATT and SNEGSKA (reference sequence). The CDR3 reads CSASPTYNEQFF.

The chain carries TRBV12-3 or TRBV12-4 and TRBJ1-4; TCRdb's D call, TRBD1, is unchecked because there is no DNA. The CDR3 consists of 15 residues. CDR3 amino acids: CASSRGPGTNEKLFF.

This chain links TRBV12-3 or TRBV12-4 with TRBJ1-5; without DNA, the TCRdb call of TRBD1 cannot be checked. The CDR3 is 13 amino acids. CDR3: CASSRDGNQPQHF.

This rearrangement joins TRBV15 to TRBJ2-1; without DNA, the TCRdb call of TRBD1 cannot be checked. Germline V lookup: CDR1 LNHNV, CDR2 YYDKDF (reference sequence). The CDR3 totals 12 residues. The CDR3 loop is CATSGQGNEQFF.

The chain joins TRBV5-1 to TRBJ1-4; TCRdb selects TRBD1, and the lack of DNA leaves this call unchecked. Germline lookup yields CDR1 SGHRS and CDR2 YFSETQ. The CDR3 is 14 amino acids. CDR3 region: CASSSGTGNEKLFF.

The V call is TRBV24-1, the J call TRBJ2-1. The length of the CDR3 is 15 residues. Germline values: CDR1 KGHDR, CDR2 SFDVKD. The CDR3 here is CATSDSEKLYLKQFF.

CDR3 sequence: CASSDRRGATNEKLFF. V is TRBV7-9 and J is TRBJ1-4; with no DNA, the TCRdb D assignment of TRBD1 cannot be verified. Germline loops: CDR1 SEHNR, CDR2 FQNEAQ (reference sequence). The CDR3 length is 16 residues.